This T cell receptor beta chain derives from a study of T cells in Graves' hyperthyroidism and ophthalmopathy. Overall study results and limits: Model predictions of ophthalmopathy came a median approximately 6 months before onset. Blood also held most thyroid clonotypes expanded beyond 0.001. Separation of ophthalmopathy from stable hyperthyroidism was achieved by a 13 V-J model.

This clonotype was seen a single time. Its antigen is as yet unknown. Diagnosing involved the use of clinical symptoms, serum thyroxine and TRAb, thyroid ultrasound and orbital computed tomography. Amplification yielded TCR beta CDR3 regions, with RNA transcripts as the source. The study used the HTBI primer set for a first-round RT-PCR of the TCR CDR3. TCRdb re-derived calls from the multiplex PCR reads in MiXCR, one entry per CDR3 protein. Of 550,000 to 600,000 distinct CDR3 sequences in the sample, roughly 50% are singletons; the top ten hold around 17%. The sequenced material came from peripheral blood or thyroid tissue (not recorded which). The sequence came from an adult woman with Graves' disease, either hyperthyroidism or ophthalmopathy (not recorded which).

The DNA for the CDR3 is TGCAGCGCTAGACAGGGACGTCGGAGCACTGAAGCTTTCTTT. Residues: CSARQGRRSTEAFF. This chain connects TRBV29-1 to TRBJ1-1; 7 nucleotides agree with TRBD1. The CDR3 extends over 14 amino acids. Germline V gives CDR1 SQVTM, CDR2 ANQGSEA. Germline trimming cut 7 bases from V and 4 bases from J; bases unmatched to any gene: 12.